This T cell receptor (beta chain) emerged from a study of vaccination effects on CD4 cells after COVID-19. TCRdb's table, derived via immunoSEQ multiplex PCR, lists solely in-frame clones and lacks some. This table holds fewer than 75,000 clones, nearly 80% found once. This clone was seen once. The antigen is undetermined. Isolating CD4+ T cells followed more than eight days of culture. Vaccine administered to participants consisted of two doses of either BNT162b2 or mRNA-1273. Half the medium was replaced with IL-2 medium on days 3 and 7. The origin of this receptor is a human donor who received a COVID-19 vaccine. This specimen was CD4+ T cells from PBMCs cultured without peptide, taken after COVID-19 vaccination.

The CDR3 DNA follows: TGTGCCAGCTCACCAGGAGGGGCGAGCACTGAAGCTTTCTTT. It codes for CASSPGGASTEAFF. The genes are TRBV18 and TRBJ1-1; the D gene is possibly TRBD1 (5 bases). This CDR3 is 14 amino acids long. V gave up 2 bases and J gave up 4 bases, with 11 bases separating them. Germline CDR1 reads KGHSH; CDR2 reads LQKENI.